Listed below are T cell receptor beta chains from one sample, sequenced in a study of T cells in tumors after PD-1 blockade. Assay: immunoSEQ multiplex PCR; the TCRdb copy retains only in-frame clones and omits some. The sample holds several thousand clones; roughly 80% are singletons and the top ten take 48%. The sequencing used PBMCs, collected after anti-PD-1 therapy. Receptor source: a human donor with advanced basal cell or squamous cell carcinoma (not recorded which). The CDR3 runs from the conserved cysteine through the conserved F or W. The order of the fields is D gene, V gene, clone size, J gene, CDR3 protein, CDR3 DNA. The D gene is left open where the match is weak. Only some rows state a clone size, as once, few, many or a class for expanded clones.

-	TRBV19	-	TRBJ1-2	CASGTYGYTF	TGTGCCAGCGGCACCTATGGCTACACCTTC
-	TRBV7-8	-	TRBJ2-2	CASGRGTNTGELFF	TGTGCCAGCGGCAGGGGTACGAACACCGGGGAGCTGTTTTTT
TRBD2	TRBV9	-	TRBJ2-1	CASSVGASGGREEFF	TGTGCCAGCAGCGTAGGGGCTAGCGGGGGGAGGGAAGAGTTCTTC
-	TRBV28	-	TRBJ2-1	CASRDEQGYNEQFF	TGTGCCAGCAGGGACGAACAGGGATACAATGAGCAGTTCTTC
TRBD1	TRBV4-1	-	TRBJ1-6	CASSQEDRVPPLHF	TGCGCCAGCAGCCAGGAGGACAGGGTGCCACCCCTCCACTTT
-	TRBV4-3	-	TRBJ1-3	CASSQETGSGNTIYF	TGCGCCAGCAGCCAAGAAACAGGGTCCGGAAACACCATATATTTT
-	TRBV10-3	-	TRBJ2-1	CAISAAGGGGQFF	TGTGCCATCAGTGCCGCCGGGGGCGGGGGGCAGTTCTTC
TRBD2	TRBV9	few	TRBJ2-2	CASSVALAGESGELFF	TGTGCCAGCAGCGTAGCTCTAGCGGGGGAATCCGGGGAGCTGTTTTTT
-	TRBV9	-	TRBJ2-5	CASSVAGRGLSTQETQYF	TGTGCCAGCAGCGTAGCGGGTCGGGGATTATCCACCCAAGAGACCCAGTACTTC
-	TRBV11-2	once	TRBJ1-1	CASSLAQGRTEAFF	TGTGCCAGCAGCTTAGCGCAGGGACGGACTGAAGCTTTCTTT
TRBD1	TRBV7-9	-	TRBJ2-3	CASSSRRLRQGSDTQYF	TGTGCCAGCAGCTCAAGACGCTTGCGACAGGGATCAGATACGCAGTATTTT
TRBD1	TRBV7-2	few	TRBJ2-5	CASSLTGLETQYF	TGTGCCAGCAGCTTGACAGGGTTGGAGACCCAGTACTTC
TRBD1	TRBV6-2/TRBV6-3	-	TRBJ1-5	CASSYSMGQLVRNQPQHF	TGTGCCAGCAGTTACTCGATGGGACAGCTGGTCCGGAATCAGCCCCAGCATTTT
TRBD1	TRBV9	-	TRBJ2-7	CASSVGLRTGFNEQYF	TGTGCCAGCAGCGTAGGTCTAAGGACAGGGTTCAACGAGCAGTACTTC
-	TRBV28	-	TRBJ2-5	CASSMVGAGRLRQETQYF	TGTGCCAGCTCCATGGTGGGAGCAGGGCGCCTGCGGCAAGAGACCCAGTACTTC
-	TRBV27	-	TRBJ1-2	CASSFLGLGYGYTF	TGTGCCAGCAGTTTCCTCGGTCTGGGCTATGGCTACACCTTC
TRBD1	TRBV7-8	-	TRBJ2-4	CASSLEKQGRLAKNIQYF	TGTGCCAGCAGCTTAGAGAAACAGGGGAGATTAGCCAAAAACATTCAGTACTTC
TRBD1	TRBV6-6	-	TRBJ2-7	CASSTPGQRSYEQYF	TGTGCCAGCAGTACACCGGGACAGCGCTCCTACGAGCAGTACTTC
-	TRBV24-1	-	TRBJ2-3	CATSGADPSGHSDTQYF	TGTGCCACCAGTGGGGCAGACCCATCAGGTCATTCAGATACGCAGTATTTT
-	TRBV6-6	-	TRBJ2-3	CASSYSLLQVGVTQYF	TGTGCCAGCAGTTACTCGCTTTTACAGGTCGGCGTAACGCAGTATTTT
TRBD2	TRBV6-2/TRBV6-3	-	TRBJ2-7	CASSTLGTSGESYEQYF	TGTGCCAGCAGCACCTTAGGGACTAGCGGGGAGTCCTACGAGCAGTACTTC
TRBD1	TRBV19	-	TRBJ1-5	CASSTRDRGHLNQPQHF	TGTGCCAGTAGTACACGGGACAGGGGCCATCTTAATCAGCCCCAGCATTTT
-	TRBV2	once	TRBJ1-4	CASRWGFNEKLFF	TGTGCCAGTAGGTGGGGGTTTAATGAAAAACTGTTTTTT
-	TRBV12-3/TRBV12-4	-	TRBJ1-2	CASSAGGYGYTF	TGTGCCAGCAGTGCGGGGGGATATGGCTACACCTTC
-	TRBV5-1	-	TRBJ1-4	CASHPLGGNEKLFF	TGCGCCAGCCACCCTCTGGGAGGCAATGAAAAACTGTTTTTT
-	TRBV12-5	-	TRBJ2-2	CASGPGPRNTGELFF	TGTGCTAGTGGACCGGGACCGAGGAACACCGGGGAGCTGTTTTTT
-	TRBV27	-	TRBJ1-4	CASSLSGGRGEKLFF	TGTGCCAGCAGTTTATCTGGGGGGCGGGGTGAAAAACTGTTTTTT
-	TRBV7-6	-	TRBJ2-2	CASSFRSGELFF	TGTGCCAGCAGCTTTCGGTCCGGGGAGCTGTTTTTT
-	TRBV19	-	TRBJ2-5	CASSIGAETQYF	TGTGCCAGTAGTATAGGGGCGGAGACCCAGTACTTC
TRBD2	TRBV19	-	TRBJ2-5	CASSPRTSGQETQYF	TGTGCCAGTAGTCCGCGGACTAGCGGGCAAGAGACCCAGTACTTC
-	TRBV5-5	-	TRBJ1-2	CASSLDRAYGYTF	TGTGCCAGCAGCTTGGACAGGGCCTATGGCTACACCTTC
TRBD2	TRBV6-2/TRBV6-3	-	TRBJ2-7	CASSYTSGGAFEQYF	TGTGCCAGCAGTTACACTAGCGGGGGGGCCTTCGAGCAGTACTTC
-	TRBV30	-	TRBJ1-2	CAWRSPRAAQPYGYTF	TGTGCCTGGAGATCCCCAAGAGCAGCTCAGCCCTATGGCTACACCTTC
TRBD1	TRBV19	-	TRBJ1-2	CASSTMTGVHGYTF	TGTGCCAGTAGTACGATGACAGGGGTGCATGGCTACACCTTC
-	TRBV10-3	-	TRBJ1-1	CAISGDQGPNTEAFF	TGTGCCATCAGTGGGGACCAGGGCCCGAACACTGAAGCTTTCTTT
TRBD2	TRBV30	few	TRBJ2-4	CAWSFGGGNIQYF	TGTGCCTGGAGTTTTGGCGGGGGAAACATTCAGTACTTC
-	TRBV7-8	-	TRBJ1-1	CASSSRLGRNTEAFF	TGTGCCAGCAGCTCTCGACTTGGGAGGAACACTGAAGCTTTCTTT
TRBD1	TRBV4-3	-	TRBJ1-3	CASSLGTGGENTIYF	TGCGCCAGCAGCCTTGGGACAGGGGGCGAAAACACCATATATTTT
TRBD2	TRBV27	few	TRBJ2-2	CASSLGRGENTGELFF	TGTGCCAGCAGTTTAGGGCGGGGGGAGAACACCGGGGAGCTGTTTTTT
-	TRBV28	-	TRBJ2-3	CATKGGGTDTQYF	TGTGCCACCAAGGGTGGGGGCACAGATACGCAGTATTTT
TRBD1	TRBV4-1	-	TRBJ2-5	CASSRGTGPPGETQYF	TGCGCCAGCAGCCGAGGGACAGGTCCCCCTGGGGAGACCCAGTACTTC
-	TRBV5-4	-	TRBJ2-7	CASSFGRQTSYEQYF	TGTGCCAGCAGCTTCGGGAGACAGACCTCCTACGAGCAGTACTTC
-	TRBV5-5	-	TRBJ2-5	CASSAPPGQDETQYF	TGTGCCAGCAGCGCCCCCCCCGGCCAAGATGAGACCCAGTACTTC
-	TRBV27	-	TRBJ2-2	CASSLAWTGELFF	TGTGCCAGCAGTTTAGCCTGGACAGGGGAGCTGTTTTTT
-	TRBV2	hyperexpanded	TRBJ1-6	CASSENGAGYNSPLHF	TGTGCCAGCAGTGAAAATGGGGCAGGGTATAATTCACCCCTCCACTTT
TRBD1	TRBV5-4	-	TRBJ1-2	CASSRDRFAYGYTF	TGTGCCAGCAGCCGGGACAGATTTGCCTATGGCTACACCTTC
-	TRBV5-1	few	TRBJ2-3	CASSDQGDTQYF	TGCGCCAGCAGCGACCAGGGGGATACGCAGTATTTT